This T cell receptor (beta chain) is from a study of T-cell memory formation after mild COVID-19 (dated by TCRdb to the early 2020s). Regarding the research as a whole: TCR sequence clusters from the two donors were found to be largely donor specific. T-cell clones expanding and contracting after mild COVID-19 in a couple of donors were tracked by longitudinal TCRalpha and TCRbeta repertoire sequencing. The cohort comprised two young, previously healthy adult volunteers, one female and one male. What the study reported, not specific to this receptor: Clones contracting from day 15 to 85 had balanced CD4/CD8 phenotypes, while a second wave expanding from day 15 to 37 was biased towards CD4+. SARS-CoV-2 specificity was not confirmed for the second-wave clones peaking on day 37. Contracting CD4+ clones were located mainly in the CM and EM memory subsets, whereas CD8+ clones were found to be enriched in EMRA. The detection of some responding clones in pre-infection memory suggests that pre-existing cross-reactive memory T cells joined the SARS-CoV-2 response. The study included only a couple of mild cases, and larger cohorts that include severe cases with pre-infection samples were judged to be necessary.

Ficoll-Paque density gradient centrifugation was used to isolate PBMCs. TCRdb shows the sequencer as Illumina NovaSeq 6000. TCRalpha and TCRbeta cDNA libraries were built by 5'RACE with constant-segment primers, adding sample barcodes and unique molecular identifiers. Trizol reagent was used to extract RNA from every sample. Libraries were amplified in two PCR steps, with a second sample barcode and Illumina TruSeq adapters added in the second step. The libraries were sequenced on an Illumina NovaSeq using 2 x 150 bp paired-end reads. Processing in the source paper ran as follows. With migec v1.2.7, reads were demultiplexed and then collapsed into UMI-guided consensus sequences. Using mixcr v2.1.11, the UMI consensuses were aligned to TRA and TRB V and J templates and assembled into clonotypes. A clonotype was counted as expanded or contracted only if both edgeR and NoisET called the change significant, with noise models trained on biological replicates. edgeR calls used a false discovery rate-adjusted p below 0.01 and a log2 fold-change threshold of 1. As an exploratory analysis of dynamics, PCA with hierarchical clustering was applied to max-normalized trajectories of the 1000 most abundant clonotypes. Each responding clone was given a CD4 or CD8 phenotype based on the CD4+ and CD8+ repertoires, which had been sequenced separately. TCRdb reanalyzed the raw reads on its own, using fastp at Q25 for trimming and MiXCR for clone calling, and kept in-frame beta chains. Duplicate CDR3 protein sequences are folded into a single record with the most common DNA and genes. The V and J calls shown here were made by TCRdb, not taken from the authors' results. Across this sample there are around 310,000 distinct CDR3 sequences, with roughly an eighth seen only once. Roughly a fifth of the sample lies in the top ten.

Clipping removes 5 bases from V and 0 bases from J, with 4 as the unmatched junction base count. The CDR3 covers 15 residues, taking in both the cysteine and the phenylalanine. The kept DNA is CDR3 alone, 45 bases in frame from the first base. CDR1 SGHRS and CDR2 YFSETQ are derived from the germline V gene. With respect to this clonotype: There is no known antigen for this receptor. Base qualities are not provided; no much larger clone lies one nucleotide away.

Sequenced sample: PBMCs or a T cell subset sorted from them (not recorded which). The sequence joins TRBV5-1 to TRBJ1-4; the junction holds 7 bases that match TRBD1. The receptor comes from a man aged 18 to 30 who had mild COVID-19 (a few samples of this study predate the infection). The sample titles of this study are shuffled in the database, so cell type and time point are left out; the donor was told from shared clones. The CDR3 loop reads CASRDGQATNEKLFF. The DNA sequence is TGCGCCAGCAGGGACGGACAGGCAACTAATGAAAAACTGTTTTTT. Reference TRBV5-1 and TRBJ1-4 proteins supply the regions before and after the CDR3; the full variable domain is: KAGVTQTPRYLIKTRGQQVTLSCSPISGHRSVSWYQQTPGQGLQFLFEYFSETQRNKGNFPGRFSGRQFSNSRSEMNVSTLELGDSALYLCASRDGQATNEKLFFGSGTQLSVL.